The 20 T cell receptor beta chains reported below all come from one sample, sequenced in a study of blood T cell repertoires in COVID-19. The data were produced by immunoSEQ multiplex PCR, yet TCRdb's version contains in-frame clones alone and is incomplete. The profile shows some 150,000 clones, over 80% of them singletons. The sequencing input was peripheral blood. These receptor sequences come from a woman aged 70-85 years with acute or convalescent COVID-19.

This chain joins TRBV20-1 and TRBJ1-2; no clear D gene. The V end lost 4 bases, the J end lost 1 base, and 4 bases lay between the germline ends. The CDR3 consists of 11 residues. Germline values: CDR1 DFQATT, CDR2 SNEGSKA (reference sequence). Here the CDR3 reads CSAKLNYGYTF. CDR3 nucleotides: TGCAGTGCTAAACTTAACTATGGCTACACCTTC.

The chain combines TRBV24-1 with TRBJ2-5; a possible D gene is TRBD1 (6 bases). Trimming took 3 bases from V and 2 from J, leaving 24 bases between them. The CDR3 sequence is 19 residues long. Germline V gives CDR1 KGHDR, CDR2 SFDVKD. The CDR3 protein is CATSDPTGPQGERQETQYF. CDR3 DNA sequence: TGTGCCACCAGTGATCCCACAGGCCCACAGGGTGAGAGGCAAGAGACCCAGTACTTC.

This clone came up once. This chain uses TRBV2 with TRBJ2-7; the match to TRBD1 covers 7 bases. Germline CDR1 and CDR2: SNHLY and FYNNEI. This CDR3 region has 15 residues. V was clipped by 5 bases and J by 5 bases; unmatched bases: 12. The chain's CDR3 is CASSNQGERHDEQYF. The CDR3 DNA reads TGTGCCAGCAGTAATCAGGGGGAACGTCATGACGAGCAGTACTTC.

CDR3 residues: CASSLGQDYGYTF. The CDR3 DNA sequence: TGTGCCAGCAGCCTGGGACAGGACTATGGCTACACCTTC. The V call is TRBV7-3, the J call TRBJ1-2, with 8 nucleotides matching TRBD1. The CDR3 is 13 amino acids. J was trimmed by 3 bases and V by 5 bases; bases with no gene match: 2. Germline V gene data show CDR1 as SGHTA and CDR2 as FQGTGA.

There are a few counts of this clone. This chain joins TRBV6-1 and TRBJ2-7; D is possibly TRBD2 (5 bases). Germline lookup yields CDR1 MNHNS and CDR2 SASEGT. The length of the CDR3 is 15 residues. Trimming removed 1 base at V and 0 bases at J, with 10 bases between. CDR3 in amino acids: CASSEGAAVSYEQYF. CDR3 DNA sequence: TGTGCCAGCAGTGAAGGAGCGGCCGTCTCCTACGAGCAGTACTTC.

The chain employs TRBV5-8 and TRBJ2-5; no clear D gene. V dropped 4 bases and J dropped 2 bases, with 12 bases sitting between them. From germline, CDR1 is SGHTS and CDR2 YDEGEE. The CDR3 consists of 14 residues. In DNA form, the CDR3 reads TGTGCCAGCAGCCGGCGTGCGGAACAAGAGACCCAGTACTTC. This sequence encodes CASSRRAEQETQYF.

This chain joins TRBV5-1 and TRBJ2-3, with D perhaps matching TRBD1 (5 bases). The CDR3 consists of 15 residues. Trimming cost V 0 bases and J 6 bases, with 14 bases left between them. Germline V gene sequence: CDR1 SGHRS, CDR2 YFSETQ. In nucleotides, the CDR3 is TGCGCCAGCAGCTTGGGTCTGAAGGGGATCGATACGCAGTATTTT. Amino acid sequence: CASSLGLKGIDTQYF.

A single count supports this clone. The chain couples TRBV6-1 to TRBJ2-7; D gene ambiguous. Germline loops: CDR1 MNHNS, CDR2 SASEGT. The CDR3 loop spans 15 amino acids. V lost 0 bases and J lost 3, with 12 bases in between. CDR3 protein: CASSEATLSGYEQYF. In nucleotides, the CDR3 is TGTGCCAGCAGTGAAGCCACCCTGAGTGGCTACGAGCAGTACTTC.

The table lists this clone with a count of one. The chain couples TRBV5-1 to TRBJ2-5, with 7 bases fitting TRBD1. V gave up 4 bases and J gave up 2 bases; unmatched junction bases: 5. CDR3 length equals 14 residues. The V gene's germline CDR1 is SGHRS and CDR2 YFSETQ. CDR3 loop: CASSRTGPQETQYF. CDR3 coding DNA: TGCGCCAGCAGCAGGACAGGACCTCAAGAGACCCAGTACTTC. The full variable domain, rest sourced from reference TRBV5-1 and TRBJ2-5, is KAGVTQTPRYLIKTRGQQVTLSCSPISGHRSVSWYQQTPGQGLQFLFEYFSETQRNKGNFPGRFSGRQFSNSRSEMNVSTLELGDSALYLCASSRTGPQETQYFGPGTRLLVL.

This clone was recorded only once. The chain couples TRBV7-2 to TRBJ2-6; D remains ambiguous. The CDR3 runs to 17 residues. Germline-derived CDR1 and CDR2 are SGHTA and FQGNSA. V lost 1 base and J 1 base, leaving 11 bases between the germline ends. The CDR3 region is CASSLGRVFSGANVLTF. As DNA, the CDR3 is TGTGCCAGCAGCTTAGGTAGAGTCTTTTCTGGGGCCAACGTCCTGACTTTC.

The chain links TRBV5-5 to TRBJ1-1, with no clear D. Germline V lookup: CDR1 SGHKS, CDR2 YYEKEE (reference sequence). V shed 5 bases and J shed 2 bases, with 10 bases lying between them. The CDR3 contains 13 residues. The CDR3 here is CASSPETNTEAFF. The DNA for the CDR3 is TGTGCCAGCAGTCCCGAGACTAACACTGAAGCTTTCTTT.

The chain carries TRBV28 and TRBJ2-7; 11 nucleotides match TRBD2. Germline CDR1 MDHEN, CDR2 SYDVKM. This CDR3 spans 16 amino acids. The ends lost 4 bases at V and 2 bases at J; junction bases unmatched: 7. CDR3: CASSSVTSGATYEQYF. The CDR3 DNA is TGTGCCAGCAGTTCCGTGACTAGCGGGGCAACCTACGAGCAGTACTTC.

This clone was observed a single time. V gene TRBV5-5 combines with J gene TRBJ1-6; D gene uncertain. The CDR3 has 13 amino acids. Germline V lookup: CDR1 SGHKS, CDR2 YYEKEE (reference sequence). V lost 4 bases, J lost 4 bases, and 6 bases lay in between. The CDR3 protein is CASSQVYNSPLHF. The CDR3 nucleotides are TGTGCCAGCAGCCAGGTTTATAATTCACCCCTCCACTTT. The full variable domain, its missing parts supplied by reference TRBV5-5 and TRBJ1-6, is DAGVTQSPTHLIKTRGQQVTLRCSPISGHKSVSWYQQVLGQGPQFIFQYYEKEERGRGNFPDRFSARQFPNYSSELNVNALLLGDSALYLCASSQVYNSPLHFGNGTRLTVT.

The chain has TRBV28 and TRBJ1-2, with 7 bases fitting TRBD1. This CDR3 spans 15 amino acids. After removal of 6 bases from V and 6 bases from J, the junction contained 13 bases not matched to a gene. The V gene's germline CDR1 is MDHEN and CDR2 SYDVKM. This CDR3 is CASRKVDREEDGYTF. CDR3 sequence (DNA): TGTGCCAGCAGGAAAGTAGACAGGGAGGAGGATGGCTACACCTTC.

The rearrangement joins TRBV7-2 to TRBJ2-2; the D is unclear. The CDR3 has 12 amino acids. CDR1 is SGHTA and CDR2 is FQGNSA in the germline V gene. The ends were cut back, 5 bases at V and 3 bases at J, with 4 bases in the middle. CDR3 sequence reads: CASSLYTGELFF. The CDR3, as DNA: TGTGCCAGCAGCCTATACACCGGGGAGCTGTTTTTT.

J is TRBJ2-1 and V is TRBV5-4, with TRBD2 matching over 11 bases. The CDR3 is 17 residues long. The germline V gene has CDR1 SGHNT and CDR2 YYREEE (reference sequence). Trimming took 3 bases from V and 4 from J; bases not matched to a gene: 9. The CDR3, as DNA: TGTGCCAGCAGCTGGGTCCCGACTAGCGGGGCGTACAATGAGCAGTTCTTC. Encoded protein: CASSWVPTSGAYNEQFF.

The chain carries TRBV29-1 and TRBJ2-1, with D uncertain. Germline V CDR1 and CDR2: SQVTM, ANQGSEA. CDR3 length: 11 amino acids. V was shortened by 7 bases and J by 1 base, with 5 bases between the two germline ends. CDR3 nucleotide sequence: TGCAGCGGTAGATCCTACAATGAGCAGTTCTTC. Its protein is CSGRSYNEQFF.

The chain is built from TRBV6-6 and TRBJ1-2; D gene unclear. The CDR3 runs 10 residues. V was clipped by 0 bases and J by 14 bases, with 7 bases between them. Per the germline V gene, CDR1 is MNHNY and CDR2 is SVGAGI (reference sequence). CDR3 nucleotide sequence: TGTGCCAGCAGTTACTCCGAGTGGACCTTC. The encoded protein is CASSYSEWTF.

The genes are TRBV7-3 and TRBJ2-2, with TRBD1 matching 8 bases. The length of the CDR3 is 14 residues. V lost 4 bases to trimming and J lost 4 bases; unmatched junction nucleotides: 2. Looked up from germline, CDR1 is SGHTA and CDR2 is FQGTGA. CDR3 coding DNA: TGTGCCAGCAGCTCCGGACAGGGCACCGGGGAGCTGTTTTTT. It is translated as CASSSGQGTGELFF.

This sequence joins TRBV7-2 and TRBJ2-1; 10 bases are a match to TRBD2. The CDR3 has 16 amino acids. Looked up from germline, CDR1 is SGHTA and CDR2 is FQGNSA. The ends lost 1 base at V and 6 bases at J; junction bases unmatched: 6. CDR3 in amino acids: CASSLVVASGGNEQFF. CDR3 DNA sequence: TGTGCCAGCAGCTTAGTCGTCGCTAGCGGGGGCAATGAGCAGTTCTTC.